One TCR beta chain is described in this entry. Since a much larger clone is just one base distant, this may be a read error. The TCRbeta library incorporated unique molecular identifiers. TCRdb called the PCR reads again in MiXCR, with one record for every CDR3 protein. Of 640,000 or so distinct CDR3 sequences listed, 16% are singletons. The sample comes from a study of T-cell reconstitution after alpha-beta-depleted transplantation in children. CDR3 length: 16 residues. V dropped 3 bases and J dropped 4; count of bases not matched to a gene: 10. The germline CDR1 and CDR2 sequences are LGHNA and YSLEER.

The sequences come from PBMCs from the stem cell graft donor, collected from the stem cell graft. The chain is built from TRBV4-3 and TRBJ2-7; 9 bases fit TRBD1. The clonotype was recovered from a human donor who donated a stem cell graft to a child with acute myeloid leukemia. The CDR3 region has the DNA TGCGCCAGCAGCCATGGTCACGCGGACAGGGGATACGAGCAGTACTTC. Translation gives CASSHGHADRGYEQYF.